This TCR beta chain is drawn from a study of cytomegalovirus exposure and HLA in healthy donors. Study as a whole: Prior work identified around 120 million unique TCR beta sequences in roughly 180 million T cells. Broader study findings: Earlier results showed most TCR beta V segments being productive about 87% or about 30% of the time. Researchers reported in a later analysis that a missense DCLRE1C variant was tied to TCR beta V- and J-gene trimming. Under in vitro conditions, a few CMV-associated chains were confirmed as specific for CMV antigens.

On this clone: Its antigen is not identified.

The PCR had 60 Vbeta and 13 Jbeta primers. The assay was immunoSEQ multiplex PCR, and TCRdb's table has in-frame clones only and misses some. The sample yields 100,000 to 150,000 clones, more than 60% seen once. V shed 6 bases and J shed 5 bases, with 25 bases lying between them. Per the germline V gene, CDR1 is MNHEY and CDR2 is SMNVEV (reference sequence). The CDR3 length is 17 residues. The material sequenced was PBMCs. This TCR came from a woman aged 55-70 years in good health and CMV-seropositive. V usage is TRBV27 and J usage is TRBJ2-5; D is unresolved. In nucleotides, the CDR3 is TGTGCCAGCAGCCCGTCAACCCCAGCGTTGATGGCGGAGACCCAGTACTTC. Translated, it gives CASSPSTPALMAETQYF.